The 4 T cell receptor beta chains below all came from one sample that was sequenced in a study of T cells after posttransplantation cyclophosphamide. Assay: immunoSEQ multiplex PCR; the TCRdb copy retains only in-frame clones and omits some. Observed are tens of thousands of clones, no singletons, with the top ten taking 1.5% to 2%. Busulfan-fludarabine conditioning, marrow transplant, and cyclophosphamide on days +3 and +4 were administered. This material consisted of PBMCs, taken after allogeneic stem cell transplant with posttransplant cyclophosphamide. These receptors were obtained from a male patient aged 18 to 29 who received an allogeneic stem cell transplant from a related donor, was CMV-positive, and had no GVHD. The graft donor may have given rise to some T cells.

The table lists this clone with many counts. This chain connects TRBV6-5 to TRBJ2-3, with 7 nucleotides matching TRBD1. CDR3 length: 14 amino acids. J gave up 0 bases and V 8 bases, and 5 bases lay outside the gene matches. The germline gives CDR1 MNHEY, CDR2 SVGAGI. This CDR3 reads CASGDSPSTDTQYF. The CDR3 region has the DNA TGTGCCAGCGGGGACAGCCCCAGCACAGATACGCAGTATTTT.

This clone was observed at least ten times. This chain links TRBV18 with TRBJ2-7; 10 bases match TRBD2. V gave up 0 bases and J gave up 2 bases; unmatched junction bases: 1. Per germline, CDR1 KGHSH and CDR2 LQKENI. CDR3 size: 15 residues. The CDR3 DNA reads TGTGCCAGCTCACCACCAACTAGCGGGACCTACGAGCAGTACTTC. Protein product: CASSPPTSGTYEQYF.

This clone was counted ten times or more. The chain combines TRBV28 with TRBJ2-7; 7 bases line up with TRBD1. The CDR3 consists of 13 residues. The germline V gene encodes CDR1 MDHEN and CDR2 SYDVKM. J lost 6 bases, V lost 6 bases, and 8 bases had no gene match. CDR3 sequence: CASRTGFGGEQYF. The CDR3 DNA is TGTGCCAGCAGGACAGGGTTTGGAGGCGAGCAGTACTTC.

This clone was picked up many times. The chain links TRBV30 to TRBJ2-2, with a weak D call TRBD1 (6 bases). The CDR3 covers 13 residues. V lost 4 bases and J lost 5, with 11 bases in between. Germline-derived CDR1 and CDR2 are GTSNPN and SVGIG (reference sequence). This CDR3 is CAWTEQGTGELFF. CDR3 sequence (DNA): TGTGCCTGGACCGAACAGGGTACCGGGGAGCTGTTTTTT.